The sequence of this T cell receptor beta chain was determined in a study of CD8 T cells in ankylosing spondylitis (dated 2017 in TCRdb). Regarding the study in general: The study profiled T cell receptor beta repertoires in healthy donors and ankylosing spondylitis patients to find disease-linked TCR variants. The full study cohort was made up of 25 ankylosing spondylitis patients and some 100 healthy donors. Peripheral blood was sampled, and synovial fluid was also collected from ankylosing spondylitis patients.

For each ankylosing spondylitis patient, the synovial fluid sample was matched to a blood sample from that same patient. The data were produced on an Illumina HiSeq 2500. TCR beta libraries were prepared by quantitative 5'-RACE with molecular barcodes. The authors' analysis ran thus. To identify disease-linked TCR variants, a new computational method was used, one built on a probabilistic model of VDJ rearrangement. In TCRdb, the public reads were trimmed at Q25 with fastp and aligned with MiXCR, with productive beta chains retained. Records with the same CDR3 protein are collapsed into one entry carrying the most frequent genes and DNA. The V and J calls reflect TCRdb's pipeline rather than the authors' work. This sample comprises approximately 150,000 distinct CDR3 sequences, 40% to 50% of them detected only once. About 15% of the sample is in the top ten clones. The CDR3 runs 15 amino acids, cysteine and phenylalanine included. The DNA shown is the 45-base CDR3, in frame from base 1. The germline V gene (reference sequence) provides CDR1 MNHNY and CDR2 SVGAGI. The trim is 7 bases for V and 3 bases for J, with a gap of 15 bases between the germline ends.

Overall results and qualifications from the work: The disease-linked clones had a CD8+ phenotype and were found at relatively low frequencies in peripheral blood. A TCR beta motif of several highly homologous amino acid variants appeared characteristic of blood from ankylosing spondylitis patients. Some of the motif variants had been reported before in the synovial fluid and blood of reactive arthritis patients, a finding that suggests common disease-initiation mechanisms. The disease-linked clones were reported as significantly enriched in matched synovial fluid samples from ankylosing spondylitis patients.

This clonotype is large (0.1 to 1%). The antigen it recognizes is unknown. Base-call qualities are not available, and no considerably larger clone is one nucleotide away. The receptor was isolated from a male donor with ankylosing spondylitis. The sequence links TRBV6-6 to TRBJ2-2; 6 matching bases give a weak D call of TRBD2. Sequencing input: synovial fluid, either unsorted or a sorted T cell fraction (not recorded which). The CDR3 reads CASTSWGDHTGELFF. The DNA is as follows: TGTGCCAGCACGTCATGGGGGGACCACACCGGGGAGCTGTTTTTT.